This T cell receptor beta chain was observed in a study of T-cell reconstitution after alpha-beta-depleted transplantation in children listed by TCRdb under 2016. With regard to the full study: Using TCR repertoire profiling, the study quantitatively followed how T-cell immune reconstitution unfolded in children after TCRalphabeta/CD19-depleted allogeneic hematopoietic cell transplantation. Broad study findings and their caveats: About two months after transplant, the apparently early recovery of alphabetaT-cell counts reportedly depended on just several hundred clones that had expanded rapidly and came from non-depleted graft cells. In some patients, the high TCRbeta diversity seen at day 60 was put down to recipient T cells and intrathymic progenitors that had survived conditioning. The frequencies of hyperexpanded clones fell over the following months, and after one year, T-cell counts and TCRbeta diversity were mostly attributed to newly produced T cells.

The method behind the library was PCR. The instrument given in TCRdb is Illumina HiSeq 2500. TCR library preparation used molecular barcoding, with unique molecular identifiers applied to normalize quantification of the TCRbeta repertoire. TCRdb trimmed the raw reads at Q25, called clones with MiXCR and kept productive beta chains. Rows with a matching CDR3 protein are joined into one entry that keeps the most common DNA and genes. The sample table holds hundreds of thousands of distinct CDR3 sequences, of which approximately 13% were seen once. The biggest ten clones account for about 2.2% of the sample. This clonotype has just a few counts. Its antigen is unknown. The record has no base qualities; no much larger clone is one base away. The CDR3 spans 15 residues, from the cysteine through the phenylalanine. Kept here is only the CDR3 DNA, which spans 45 bases and is read in frame from base 1. V is cut back by 3 bases and J by 3 bases, with 7 bases in the junction unmatched. As encoded in the germline V gene, CDR1 is SGHRS while CDR2 is YFSETQ.

What the treatment or condition label conveys for this sample: allogeneic hematopoietic cell transplantation with graft depleted of TCRalphabeta T cells and CD19 B cells. Transplant recipients were children who received TCRalphabeta/CD19-depleted allogeneic hematopoietic cell grafts. Here the sequenced sample was PBMCs, mostly from graft donor cells, taken 360 days after TCRalphabeta/CD19-depleted stem cell transplant. The sequence joins TRBV5-1 to TRBJ2-7, with 9 bases aligning to TRBD2. This receptor was obtained from a male patient younger than 18 who had a stem cell transplant for acute myeloid leukemia, so the T cells may come from the graft donor. The nucleotide sequence is TGCGCCAGCAGCTCCAGACTAGCGGCAAACTACGAGCAGTACTTC. Translated, it gives CASSSRLAANYEQYF.